Included here is one T cell receptor (beta chain) sequence, with context. Measured with immunoSEQ multiplex PCR; TCRdb has only the in-frame clones, and not every one. This table holds 120,000 or so clones, 75% to 90% found once. This specimen comes from a study of blood T cell repertoires in COVID-19. Overall study: From T cells, B-cell-depleted T cells, or PBMCs came the material, which was cDNA or gDNA.

CDR1 and CDR2 (germline): SNHLY, FYNNEI. There are 14 residues in the CDR3. V was clipped by 5 bases and J by 2 bases, with 13 bases between them. Sequencing used peripheral blood. The clonotype originates from a man between 65 and 79 years old with active or convalescent COVID-19. The chain is built from TRBV2 and TRBJ2-7, with D possibly being TRBD1 (5 bases). Written as DNA, the CDR3 is TGTGCCAGCAGTTGGAGCGAAGGGGCCTACGAGCAGTACTTC. Translation: CASSWSEGAYEQYF.